This entry lists 31 T cell receptor beta chains sequenced from one sample in a study of glioma-infiltrating T cells. The iRepertoire nested amplicon-rescue multiplex PCR amplified TCR alpha and beta CDR3s from RNA. TCRdb reprocessed the multiplex PCR reads with MiXCR, giving one entry per CDR3 protein. The sample yields about 10,000 distinct CDR3 sequences, roughly 61% seen once. Sample: glioma tissue, nonneoplastic brain tissue, or PBMCs (not recorded which). The receptors were sampled from a human donor with low-grade glioma or glioblastoma, undergoing nonglioma brain surgery, or in good health (not recorded which).

This clonotype was recorded many times. A clone one base away is much larger, so this may be a read error. CDR3 protein: CASQVRGGDQYF. The CDR3, as DNA: TGTGCCAGCCAGGTCAGGGGAGGCGATCAGTACTTC. The chain uses TRBV28 and TRBJ2-7, with D perhaps assigned TRBD1 or TRBD2 (6 bases each). The CDR3 runs to 12 residues. V dropped 8 bases and J dropped 10 bases, with 18 bases sitting between them. Germline values: CDR1 MDHEN, CDR2 SYDVKM.

This clonotype counts as medium-sized. The V gene is TRBV20-1, the J gene TRBJ2-5, with 9 bases aligning to TRBD2. CDR1 is DFQATT and CDR2 is SNEGSKA in the germline V gene (reference sequence). The trim removed 0 bases at V and 4 bases at J, leaving 9 bases unmatched. This CDR3 contains 16 residues. In DNA form, the CDR3 reads TGCAGTGCTAGAGAAGATAGCGGGAGCCTTCTAGAGACCCAGTACTTC. It codes for CSAREDSGSLLETQYF.

Concerning this clonotype: At one end, the junction sequence differs from germline, possibly due to a read error. The rearrangement joins TRBV15 to TRBJ2-7; D is possibly TRBD2 (6 bases). Germline V gene lookup returns CDR1 LNHNV and CDR2 YYDKDF (reference sequence). The CDR3 covers 14 residues. This chain's CDR3 is CATSRDSGVEEQYF. CDR3 DNA sequence: TGTGCCACCAGCAGAGATAGCGGCGTAGAAGAGCAGTATTTC.

In its sample, this clonotype was seen a few times. Relative to the germline gene, one junction end is altered; a read error may explain this. This chain uses TRBV6-1 with TRBJ2-5, with 7 bases aligning to TRBD2. Per germline, CDR1 MNHNS and CDR2 SASEGT. The CDR3 loop spans 19 amino acids. CDR3 DNA sequence: TGTGCCAGCAGTTACGCAGTAGCGGGCGGCCTATCTAACCAAGAGACCCAGAACTTC. The encoded protein is CASSYAVAGGLSNQETQNF.

The chain carries TRBV5-1 and TRBJ2-7, with 11 bases identical to TRBD2. The CDR3 sequence is 15 residues long. Germline assignment: CDR1 SGHRS and CDR2 YFSETQ. V lost 10 bases to trimming and J lost 3 bases; unmatched junction nucleotides: 12. CDR3 amino acids: CALSLSGTSGYEQYF. The CDR3 nucleotides are TGCGCCCTCAGCTTGAGTGGGACTAGCGGCTACGAGCAGTACTTC.

In its sample, this clonotype was seen many times. The rearrangement uses TRBV3-1 and TRBJ2-7; 12 bases match TRBD2. The germline CDR1 and CDR2 sequences are LGHDT and YNNKEL (reference sequence). The CDR3 is 16 residues long. The ends lost 4 bases at V and 6 bases at J; junction bases unmatched: 10. CDR3 DNA: TGTGCCAGCAGCCCGAGAGCTCTAGCGGGAGGGCCCGAGCAGTACTTC. This encodes CASSPRALAGGPEQYF.

Regarding this clonotype: One junction end disagrees with the germline gene, perhaps due to a read error. The J gene is TRBJ2-2, the V gene TRBV7-9, with TRBD2 as a possible D gene (5 bases). Looked up from germline, CDR1 is SEHNR and CDR2 is FQNEAQ (reference sequence). This CDR3 comprises 17 residues. The CDR3 coding sequence is TGTGCCAGCAACTTAGCCCCCTTAGCGCCGAACACCGGGGAGCTGTTTTTT. Amino acid sequence: CASNLAPLAPNTGELFF.

V usage is TRBV6-2 or TRBV6-3 and J usage is TRBJ2-3; 9 bases map to TRBD2. The CDR3 length is 14 residues. From germline, CDR1 is MNHEY and CDR2 SVGEGT. The V gene end was trimmed by 6 bases and the J gene end by 3 bases; junction bases not matched to a gene: 4. The CDR3 nucleotides read TGTGCCAGCAGGATAGCGGGAGTGACAGATACGCAGTATTTT. Residues: CASRIAGVTDTQYF.

As to this clonotype: This clone may be a read error of a much larger clone one base away. The gene calls are TRBV5-4 and TRBJ2-5; D is ambiguous. This CDR3 spans 14 amino acids. CDR1 and CDR2 (germline): SGHNT, YYREEE (reference sequence). V gave up 4 bases and J gave up 5 bases, with 15 bases separating them. This CDR3 reads CASSRHDSPETQYF. The CDR3 DNA sequence: TGTGCCAGCAGCCGACACGACTCCCCTGAGACCCAGTACTTC.

A word on this clonotype: At one of its ends the junction is not consistent with the germline gene, which may arise from a read error. Here the CDR3 DNA reads TGTGTCAGTAGTAATGCTGGACAGGGGCTGTTGGGGGAGCTGTTTTTT. Translation: CVSSNAGQGLLGELFF. V gene TRBV19 combines with J gene TRBJ2-2; TRBD1 agrees at 9 bases. The CDR3 covers 16 residues. The germline V gene encodes CDR1 LNHDA and CDR2 SQIVND (reference sequence).

The chain has TRBV14 and TRBJ2-2; 7 positions agree with TRBD1. Germline V gives CDR1 SGHDN, CDR2 FVKESK. The CDR3 sequence is 15 residues long. V was clipped by 5 bases and J by 3 bases; unmatched bases: 6. CDR3 sequence: CASSARQGHTGELFF. CDR3 nucleotides: TGTGCCAGCAGCGCCCGACAGGGACACACCGGGGAGCTGTTTTTT.

There are many counts of this clonotype. Since a much larger clone is just one base distant, this may be a read error. The CDR3 DNA reads TGTGCCAGCAGATGGACAGGGGATCGGCCCCAGCATTTT. It encodes CASRWTGDRPQHF. The rearrangement uses TRBV2 and TRBJ1-5; 9 bases fit TRBD1. The CDR3 extends over 13 amino acids. With 6 bases clipped from V and 9 bases from J, the junction kept 6 bases outside the gene matches. Germline V CDR1 and CDR2: SNHLY, FYNNEI.

The CDR3 sequence: CAGQNPAGTYNEQFF. CDR3 sequence (DNA): TGTGCCGGCCAAAACCCGGCAGGAACCTACAATGAGCAGTTCTTC. The chain is built from TRBV11-1 and TRBJ2-1, with no clear D. Trimming took off 11 bases at V and 2 bases at J, with 19 bases between the two ends. Germline lookup yields CDR1 SGHAT and CDR2 FQDESV (reference sequence). This CDR3 has 15 residues.

Regarding this clonotype: Sequence at one end of the junction differs from germline and may be a read error. The rearrangement links TRBV20-1 to TRBJ1-5; D remains unclear. Germline-derived CDR1 and CDR2 are DFQATT and SNEGSKA (reference sequence). The CDR3 totals 17 residues. The CDR3 loop reads CSASKAGASDSNQPQHF. The DNA for the CDR3 is TGCAGTGCCAGCAAGGCTGGTGCCAGCGATAGCAACCAGCCCCAGCATTTT.

In its sample, this clonotype ranks as medium-sized (0.01 to 0.1%). V usage is TRBV29-1 and J usage is TRBJ2-7; 10 bases agree with TRBD1. Germline V gene sequence: CDR1 SQVTM, CDR2 ANQGSEA. This CDR3 has 13 amino acids. The junction had 4 bases not matched to a gene; V was cut back by 3 bases and J by 5 bases. The chain's CDR3 is CSVEGTGAHEQYF. The CDR3, as DNA: TGCAGCGTTGAGGGGACAGGGGCCCACGAGCAGTACTTC.

The V gene is TRBV6-2 or TRBV6-3, the J gene TRBJ2-4; 8 bases are a match to TRBD1. From germline, CDR1 is MNHEY and CDR2 SVGEGT. The CDR3 covers 14 residues. Unmatched junction bases numbered 5, after V lost 9 bases and J lost 1 base. The chain's CDR3 is CASGRQGAKNIQYF. For the CDR3, the DNA is TGTGCCAGTGGGAGACAGGGGGCCAAAAACATTCAGTACTTC.

Within the sample, this clonotype is medium-sized. The chain uses TRBV7-9 and TRBJ1-1; D is unclear. This CDR3 is built from 16 residues. Germline CDR1 and CDR2: SEHNR and FQNEAQ (reference sequence). Deletions cut 1 base from V and 3 bases from J, with 15 bases between. The CDR3 region has the DNA TGTGCCAGCAGCTTAGAAGACACCGGAAGCGACACTGAAGCTTTCTTT. Translation: CASSLEDTGSDTEAFF.

Points on this clonotype: A much bigger clone sits one base away, suggesting this may be a read error. V and J are TRBV6-4 and TRBJ1-1, with 7 bases identical to TRBD1. The CDR3 covers 13 residues. The germline V gene has CDR1 MRHNA and CDR2 SNTAGT. CDR3 nucleotide sequence: TGTGCCAGCAGAGCCACAGGGGACACTGAAGCTTTATTT. Amino acids: CASRATGDTEALF.

V gene TRBV2 combines with J gene TRBJ2-3; 9 bases line up with TRBD1. CDR1 SNHLY and CDR2 FYNNEI come from the germline V gene. Trimming cost V 5 bases and J 8 bases; bases outside gene matches: 11. The CDR3 is 15 residues long. In nucleotides, the CDR3 is TGTGCCAGCAGTAGACCGGGACAGGGTGCAGCTACGCAGTATTTT. Encoded protein: CASSRPGQGAATQYF.

This clonotype qualifies as medium-sized (0.01 to 0.1%). The chain links TRBV20-1 to TRBJ2-7; TRBD2 matches at 10 bases. The CDR3 is 16 amino acids. Trimming cost V 6 bases and J 0 bases; bases outside gene matches: 11. Germline V lookup: CDR1 DFQATT, CDR2 SNEGSKA (reference sequence). CDR3 coding DNA: TGCAGTGCCCATGGACTAGCGGCGACGAGCTCCTACGAGCAGTACTTC. This sequence encodes CSAHGLAATSSYEQYF.

This clonotype appeared once. Written as DNA, the CDR3 is TGTGCCAGCAGTCAACTGGCGGGGGAGCCCCAGCATTTT. Residues: CASSQLAGEPQHF. The chain employs TRBV28 and TRBJ1-5, with D perhaps TRBD1 (5 bases). CDR3 size: 13 residues. Germline lookup yields CDR1 MDHEN and CDR2 SYDVKM. Trimming removed 5 bases at V and 8 bases at J, with 13 bases between.

This clonotype was counted ten times or more. The chain employs TRBV18 and TRBJ2-1; a possible D gene is TRBD1 (6 bases). The CDR3 extends over 13 amino acids. CDR1 and CDR2 (germline): KGHSH, LQKENI. V was trimmed by 4 bases and J by 6 bases, leaving 10 bases between them. The CDR3 DNA reads TGTGCCAGCTCACAAGGACAGTCCAATGAGCAGTTCTTC. Its translation: CASSQGQSNEQFF.

As regards this clonotype: A much larger clone lies a single base off, so this may be a read error. The CDR3 loop is CALSTTGNTEAFF. DNA for the CDR3: TGCGCCCTCAGCACGACAGGGAACACTGAAGCTTTCTTT. The chain carries TRBV5-1 and TRBJ1-1; tentatively, D is TRBD1 (6 bases). The germline CDR1 and CDR2 sequences are SGHRS and YFSETQ. Trimming took 10 bases from V and 1 from J, leaving 14 bases between them. The CDR3 has 13 amino acids.

On this clonotype: An end of the junction does not agree with germline; a read error may underlie this. The rearrangement uses TRBV6-6 and TRBJ2-3; 8 bases are a match to TRBD2. The CDR3 consists of 16 residues. Looked up from germline, CDR1 is MNHNY and CDR2 is SVGAGI (reference sequence). The CDR3 DNA is TGTGCCATCAGTGGGACTAGGGGGAGGAGGACAGATACGCAGTATTTT. It is translated as CAISGTRGRRTDTQYF.

Note on this clonotype: No conserved phenylalanine or tryptophan ends this CDR3, so it is likely a read error. The J gene is TRBJ1-2, the V gene TRBV18; D is undetermined. Germline values: CDR1 KGHSH, CDR2 LQKENI. This CDR3 has 15 amino acids. V was cut by 9 bases and J by 2 bases, with 19 bases left in between. This CDR3 reads CARSPRNGVNYGYTL. The CDR3 nucleotides read TGTGCCAGGTCTCCAAGGAACGGGGTAAACTATGGCTACACCTTA.

The rearrangement links TRBV7-2 to TRBJ1-1; D not certain. The germline gives CDR1 SGHTA, CDR2 FQGNSA. The CDR3 runs to 14 residues. Trimming took 5 bases from V and 4 from J, leaving 14 bases between them. In DNA, the CDR3 is TGTGCCAGCAGCACTGGGCCCCTGGGCACTGAAGCTTTCTTT. Its translation is CASSTGPLGTEAFF.

This clonotype is large by share. The chain couples TRBV4-3 to TRBJ2-1, with a weak D call TRBD2 (6 bases). The V gene lost 0 bases and the J gene lost 5 bases, with 11 bases spanning the gap. CDR3 size: 15 residues. From germline, CDR1 is LGHNA and CDR2 YSLEER. CDR3 amino acids: CASSQDQSGDNEQFF. In DNA, the CDR3 is TGCGCCAGCAGCCAAGACCAATCGGGGGACAATGAGCAGTTCTTC.

To note about this clonotype: One end of the junction does not line up with germline, which may come from a read error. The genes are TRBV2 and TRBJ2-4; D is ambiguous. In germline, CDR1 is SNHLY, CDR2 FYNNEI. This CDR3 is built from 14 residues. Here the CDR3 DNA reads TGTGCCAGCAGTGAAGGGACCCCACGAAACATTAAGTACTTC. Its translation: CASSEGTPRNIKYF.

The V call is TRBV6-6, the J call TRBJ1-5, with no clear D. The V and J ends lost 0 bases and 4 bases respectively, with 4 bases between them. The CDR3 has 13 residues. The germline V gene has CDR1 MNHNY and CDR2 SVGAGI (reference sequence). CDR3 DNA sequence: TGTGCCAGCAGTTACTCGACGAATCAGCCCCAGCATTTT. This sequence encodes CASSYSTNQPQHF.

There are many counts of this clonotype. The chain is built from TRBV7-2 and TRBJ2-1; D gene unclear. V lost 2 bases and J lost 0, with 11 bases in between. CDR1 SGHTA and CDR2 FQGNSA come from the germline V gene. The CDR3 has 16 residues. The DNA for the CDR3 is TGTGCCAGCAGCTTAAACGGGCTAAGCTCCTACAATGAGCAGTTCTTC. Translation gives CASSLNGLSSYNEQFF.

This chain joins TRBV20-1 and TRBJ2-5; D is undetermined. Trimming removed 8 bases from V and 6 bases from J, with 19 bases in between. Per the germline V gene, CDR1 is DFQATT and CDR2 is SNEGSKA (reference sequence). This CDR3 has 13 amino acids. CDR3 coding DNA: TGCAGTCCGAGAGACGATTTTCGGAAGACCCAGTACTTC. It yields the protein CSPRDDFRKTQYF.